Shown below are 28 T cell receptor beta chains from a single sample sequenced in a study of blood T cell repertoires in COVID-19. The data were produced by immunoSEQ multiplex PCR, yet TCRdb's version contains in-frame clones alone and is incomplete. The sample has approximately 300,000 clones; around 84% are singletons. The sequencing sample was made of PBMCs or T cells enriched from blood (not recorded which). Source of these receptors: a woman aged 25 to 39 who had been exposed to COVID-19.

J is TRBJ2-1 and V is TRBV27; TRBD2 agrees at 9 bases. V shed 5 bases and J 10 bases; nucleotides not matched to a gene: 12. The CDR3 covers 15 residues. CDR1 is MNHEY, CDR2 SMNVEV, per germline (reference sequence). CDR3 protein: CASSPPASGKGEQFF. In DNA form, the CDR3 reads TGTGCCAGCAGTCCCCCGGCTAGCGGGAAGGGGGAGCAGTTCTTC.

This clone turned up a few times. The chain joins TRBV29-1 to TRBJ2-7; the D gene is possibly TRBD2 (6 bases). Germline CDR1 SQVTM, CDR2 ANQGSEA. The CDR3 runs 11 residues. Trimming took 7 bases from V and 4 from J, leaving 11 bases between them. The CDR3 DNA is TGCAGCGGGGTGGAGGGTTACGAGCAGTACTTC. Translating gives CSGVEGYEQYF.

The V gene is TRBV28, the J gene TRBJ1-4; D perhaps matches TRBD1 (5 bases). This CDR3 is 16 amino acids long. Germline V gives CDR1 MDHEN, CDR2 SYDVKM. With 5 bases removed from V and 7 bases from J, the gap between germline ends came to 20 bases. The CDR3 loop is CASSGAGVIRGEKLFF. CDR3 DNA: TGTGCCAGCAGTGGGGCTGGGGTGATAAGGGGTGAAAAACTGTTTTTT.

This clone was picked up one time. This chain uses TRBV4-3 with TRBJ1-1, with a possible D match to TRBD1 (6 bases). This CDR3 is 15 amino acids long. The V end was cut by 2 bases, the J end by 2 bases, with 12 bases between. Per germline, CDR1 LGHNA and CDR2 YSLEER. The CDR3 reads CASSQSPQGNTEAFF. CDR3 bases: TGCGCCAGCAGCCAATCCCCACAGGGAAACACTGAAGCTTTCTTT.

Regarding this clone: An end of the junction differs from the germline gene, which may be a read error. J is TRBJ2-7 and V is TRBV30; the match to TRBD1 covers 8 bases. The CDR3 runs to 15 residues. The germline CDR1 and CDR2 sequences are GTSNPN and SVGIG (reference sequence). The chain's CDR3 is CAWSRSDRDISLWDF. The CDR3 region has the DNA TGTGCCTGGAGTCGCTCGGACAGGGATATTAGTTTGTGGGACTTC.

The chain uses TRBV9 and TRBJ1-2; 7 bases line up with TRBD1. This CDR3 is 16 amino acids long. CDR1 is SGDLS and CDR2 is YYNGEE in the germline V gene. Losses at the gene ends were 0 bases for V and 4 bases for J; bases not matched to a gene: 9. The CDR3 DNA is TGTGCCAGCAGCGTAGATCTAGGCCAGGGGGGCTATGGCTACACCTTC. This gives the protein CASSVDLGQGGYGYTF.

The rearrangement links TRBV28 to TRBJ2-7; a possible D gene is TRBD1 (5 bases). Looked up from germline, CDR1 is MDHEN and CDR2 is SYDVKM. CDR3 length: 12 amino acids. Deletions cut 1 base from V and 7 bases from J, with 8 bases between. The CDR3 region is CASSLSGFEQYF. The CDR3 bases are TGTGCCAGCAGTTTATCAGGGTTTGAGCAGTACTTC.

Concerning this clone itself: One end of the junction fails to match germline, which may point to a read error. V is TRBV2 and J is TRBJ2-2; D gene ambiguous. The CDR3 is made up of 14 amino acids. Germline assignment: CDR1 SNHLY and CDR2 FYNNEI. The CDR3 spells CACSPFTGPGELFF. The CDR3 nucleotides read TGTGCCTGCAGTCCCTTTACTGGTCCCGGGGAGCTGTTTTTT.

The chain employs TRBV2 and TRBJ1-1; 9 bases match TRBD1. The CDR3 has 17 residues. The germline CDR1 and CDR2 sequences are SNHLY and FYNNEI. J gave up 0 bases and V 1 base, and 6 bases lay outside the gene matches. DNA of the CDR3: TGTGCCAGCAGTGAAGGGTTGGGACAGGGATTGAACACTGAAGCTTTCTTT. Protein sequence: CASSEGLGQGLNTEAFF.

This clone was seen once. The CDR3 loop reads CATSASGTSGRRGEQFF. CDR3 DNA sequence: TGTGCCACCAGTGCCTCCGGGACTAGCGGCAGGAGGGGTGAGCAGTTCTTC. This chain joins TRBV24-1 and TRBJ2-1, with 11 bases lining up with TRBD2. Germline V CDR1 and CDR2: KGHDR, SFDVKD. The CDR3 length is 17 residues. The ends lost 5 bases at V and 9 bases at J; junction bases unmatched: 14.

V and J are TRBV19 and TRBJ1-5; D is undetermined. The germline V gene encodes CDR1 LNHDA and CDR2 SQIVND (reference sequence). This CDR3 is 14 amino acids long. V shed 4 bases and J shed 0 bases, with 7 bases lying between them. CDR3 in DNA: TGTGCCAGTAGTACTACCTCTAGCAATCAGCCCCAGCATTTT. Protein product: CASSTTSSNQPQHF.

The chain combines TRBV15 with TRBJ1-2; D remains ambiguous. Germline lookup yields CDR1 LNHNV and CDR2 YYDKDF (reference sequence). Trimming removed 0 bases from V and 1 base from J, with 6 bases in between. This CDR3 has 14 residues. The CDR3 DNA follows: TGTGCCACCAGCAGAGATCGGGTTAACTATGGCTACACCTTC. Translating gives CATSRDRVNYGYTF.

The rearrangement links TRBV18 to TRBJ1-4; TRBD1 might be the D (6 bases). This CDR3 spans 16 amino acids. Between the trimmed V and J ends, which lost 3 bases and 3 bases, there was a span of 14 bases. Germline lookup yields CDR1 KGHSH and CDR2 LQKENI. CDR3 bases: TGTGCCAGCTCACCGGAACAGGGAAGGGCTAATGAAAAACTGTTTTTT. Its translation: CASSPEQGRANEKLFF.

The chain combines TRBV19 with TRBJ2-7, with 9 nucleotides matching TRBD2. Germline values: CDR1 LNHDA, CDR2 SQIVND (reference sequence). V trimming: 5 bases; J trimming: 0 bases; junction bases outside the gene matches: 11. This CDR3 has 17 amino acids. CDR3 in DNA: TGTGCCAGTAGTCCGGAGCAAACACTAGCGGGCTCCTACGAGCAGTACTTC. It encodes CASSPEQTLAGSYEQYF. Supplemented by reference TRBV19 and TRBJ2-7, the full variable domain reads DGGITQSPKYLFRKEGQNVTLSCEQNLNHDAMYWYRQDPGQGLRLIYYSQIVNDFQKGDIAEGYSVSREKKESFPLTVTSAQKNPTAFYLCASSPEQTLAGSYEQYFGPGTRLTVT.

The chain links TRBV29-1 to TRBJ1-5; D possibly corresponds to TRBD1 (6 bases). V was trimmed by 4 bases and J by 3 bases, leaving 7 bases between them. The CDR3 length is 12 residues. Per the germline V gene, CDR1 is SQVTM and CDR2 is ANQGSEA. CDR3 in DNA: TGCAGCGTTGCAGGGGACAATCAGCCCCAGCATTTT. As protein: CSVAGDNQPQHF.

The rearrangement links TRBV19 to TRBJ1-2, with TRBD1 identical over 7 bases. Trimming cost V 1 base and J 4 bases; bases outside gene matches: 9. In germline, CDR1 is LNHDA, CDR2 SQIVND (reference sequence). The CDR3 covers 16 residues. The CDR3 nucleotides are TGTGCCAGTAGTATAGTGGGACAGAGGCCTATCTATGGCTACACCTTC. Amino acids: CASSIVGQRPIYGYTF.

The gene calls are TRBV27 and TRBJ1-1, with 7 nucleotides matching TRBD1. Germline CDR1 is MNHEY and CDR2 is SMNVEV (reference sequence). V lost 2 bases to trimming and J lost 0 bases; unmatched junction nucleotides: 6. The CDR3 covers 16 residues. The CDR3 here is CASSLAGTAMNTEAFF. As DNA, the CDR3 is TGTGCCAGCAGTTTAGCCGGGACAGCCATGAACACTGAAGCTTTCTTT.

J is TRBJ2-5 and V is TRBV7-9; 7 bases map to TRBD2. CDR3 size: 17 residues. Germline assignment: CDR1 SEHNR and CDR2 FQNEAQ (reference sequence). With V trimmed by 2 bases and J by 5 bases, 14 bases remained unmatched. DNA for the CDR3: TGTGCCAGCAGCTTATTATCGGGAGGACACGACATGGAGACCCAGTACTTC. Translating gives CASSLLSGGHDMETQYF.

The V and J genes are TRBV27 and TRBJ2-7; maybe TRBD1 (6 bases). Germline CDR1 and CDR2: MNHEY and SMNVEV (reference sequence). V lost 3 bases and J 3 bases, leaving 9 bases between the germline ends. The CDR3 is 13 residues long. DNA of the CDR3: TGTGCCAGCAGTTTTGGGACAAACTACGAGCAGTACTTC. It translates to CASSFGTNYEQYF.

V gene TRBV23-1 combines with J gene TRBJ1-2; TRBD1 matches at 10 bases. TRBV23-1 falls under the ORF class, with uncertain function. The CDR3 contains 20 residues. With V trimmed by 3 bases and J by 1 base, 17 bases remained unmatched. CDR3 DNA: TGCGCCAGCAGTCAGGGGAGGGACAGGGGTCCGTTTGCCCTTAACTATGGCTACACCTTC. Translated: CASSQGRDRGPFALNYGYTF.

To note about this clone: Distinct nucleotide sequences in the sample also encode this CDR3. This sequence joins TRBV28 and TRBJ1-5; no clear D gene. V gave up 3 bases and J gave up 4 bases, with 4 bases separating them. This CDR3 is built from 12 residues. Germline assignment: CDR1 MDHEN and CDR2 SYDVKM. The CDR3 is CASSFLNQPQHF. The CDR3 bases are TGTGCCAGCAGTTTTCTTAATCAGCCCCAGCATTTT.

The table lists this clone with a few counts. The genes are TRBV28 and TRBJ1-1, with 8 bases identical to TRBD1. The CDR3 runs 16 residues. Germline CDR1 MDHEN, CDR2 SYDVKM. V trimming: 5 bases; J trimming: 4 bases; junction bases outside the gene matches: 12. The CDR3 nucleotides are TGTGCCAGCAGTCGAAGACAGGGGAGGAGTGGCACTGAAGCTTTCTTT. It encodes CASSRRQGRSGTEAFF.

CDR3 nucleotide sequence: TGTGCCTGGGTTCCCCAACTAGCTAACAATGAGCAGTTCTTC. Translating it yields CAWVPQLANNEQFF. The V gene is TRBV30, the J gene TRBJ2-1; a possible D gene is TRBD2 (6 bases). V was pared by 5 bases and J by 5 bases, with 16 bases between. Germline V lookup: CDR1 GTSNPN, CDR2 SVGIG (reference sequence). The CDR3 spans 14 residues.

As DNA, the CDR3 is TGTGCCAGCAGTTTGGTGACAGCTAATCAGCCCCAGCATTTT. This gives the protein CASSLVTANQPQHF. The rearrangement joins TRBV27 to TRBJ1-5; tentatively, D is TRBD1 (5 bases). V was trimmed by 3 bases and J by 4 bases, leaving 10 bases between them. The CDR3 contains 14 residues. Germline V gene sequence: CDR1 MNHEY, CDR2 SMNVEV (reference sequence).

This chain uses TRBV30 with TRBJ1-3; 9 bases match TRBD1. After removal of 2 bases from V and 2 bases from J, the junction contained 4 bases not matched to a gene. This CDR3 contains 15 residues. Germline V gene lookup returns CDR1 GTSNPN and CDR2 SVGIG (reference sequence). CDR3 nucleotide sequence: TGTGCCTGGAGTCCCCGGGACAGGGCTGGAAACACCATATATTTT. Translation gives CAWSPRDRAGNTIYF. The full variable domain, completed using reference TRBV30 and TRBJ1-3, is SQTIHQWPATLVQPVGSPLSLECTVEGTSNPNLYWYRQAAGRGLQLLFYSVGIGQISSEVPQNLSASRPQDRQFILSSKKLLLSDSGFYLCAWSPRDRAGNTIYFGEGSWLTVV.

The chain employs TRBV4-1 and TRBJ1-6; no clear D gene. The germline CDR1 and CDR2 sequences are MGHRA and YSYEKL. V lost 0 bases to trimming and J lost 6 bases, with 12 bases between them. The CDR3 sequence is 16 residues long. The CDR3 DNA sequence: TGCGCCAGCAGCCAAGAAACGCCACTCTTTAATTCACCCCTCCACTTT. Protein sequence: CASSQETPLFNSPLHF.

The chain is built from TRBV9 and TRBJ2-7; D may be TRBD2 (6 bases). Per the germline V gene, CDR1 is SGDLS and CDR2 is YYNGEE. Between the trimmed V and J ends, which lost 3 bases and 5 bases, there was a span of 12 bases. The CDR3 has 13 amino acids. The CDR3 protein is CASSEWGENEQYF. For the CDR3, the DNA is TGTGCCAGCAGCGAGTGGGGGGAGAACGAGCAGTACTTC.

The CDR3 region has the DNA TGTGCCAGTAGTCTACAACAGGGGATCCATGAGCAGTTCTTC. Translating gives CASSLQQGIHEQFF. The chain links TRBV19 to TRBJ2-1, with 7 bases aligning to TRBD1. After removal of 5 bases from V and 8 bases from J, the junction contained 9 bases not matched to a gene. Germline assignment: CDR1 LNHDA and CDR2 SQIVND (reference sequence). The CDR3 is 14 residues long.